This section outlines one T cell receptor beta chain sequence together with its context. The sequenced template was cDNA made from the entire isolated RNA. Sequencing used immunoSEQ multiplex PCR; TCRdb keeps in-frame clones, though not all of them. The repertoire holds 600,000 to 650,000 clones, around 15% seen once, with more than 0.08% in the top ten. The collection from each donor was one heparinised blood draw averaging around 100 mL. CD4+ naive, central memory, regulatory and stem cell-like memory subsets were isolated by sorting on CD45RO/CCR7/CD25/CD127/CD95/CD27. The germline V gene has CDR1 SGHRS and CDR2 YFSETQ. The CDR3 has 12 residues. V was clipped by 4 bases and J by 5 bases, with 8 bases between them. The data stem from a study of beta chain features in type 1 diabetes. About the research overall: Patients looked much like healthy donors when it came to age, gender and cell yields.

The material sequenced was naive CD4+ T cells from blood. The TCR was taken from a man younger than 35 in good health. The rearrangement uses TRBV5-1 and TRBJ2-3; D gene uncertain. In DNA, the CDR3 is TGCGCCAGCAGCGCGGACCAAGATACGCAGTATTTT. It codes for CASSADQDTQYF.